Shown below are 28 T cell receptor beta chains from a single sample sequenced in a study of T-cell reconstitution after alpha-beta-depleted transplantation in children. Using unique molecular identifiers, the investigators prepared the TCRbeta library. TCRdb ran MiXCR on the PCR reads and lists one entry per CDR3 protein. The data show under 450,000 distinct CDR3 sequences, with under 20% seen just once and less than 30% held by the top ten. The sample in question was PBMCs, mostly from graft donor cells, obtained 360 days after TCRalphabeta/CD19-depleted stem cell transplant. Source of these receptors: a boy younger than two who had a stem cell transplant for Wiskott-Aldrich syndrome, so the T cells may come from the graft donor.

The V and J genes are TRBV29-1 and TRBJ1-1; D is possibly TRBD1 (6 bases). The CDR3 is 14 residues long. CDR1 SQVTM and CDR2 ANQGSEA come from the germline V gene. Trimming took 6 bases from V and 0 from J, leaving 14 bases between them. The CDR3 protein is CSVARTAVNTEAFF. DNA for the CDR3: TGCAGCGTGGCTAGGACAGCTGTGAACACTGAAGCTTTCTTT. The full variable domain, completed using reference TRBV29-1 and TRBJ1-1, is SAVISQKPSRDICQRGTSLTIQCQVDSQVTMMFWYRQQPGQSLTLIATANQGSEATYESGFVIDKFPISRPNLTFSTLTVSNMSPEDSSIYLCSVARTAVNTEAFFGQGTRLTVV.

A few counts support this clonotype. The chain carries TRBV10-3 and TRBJ2-5; the D call may be TRBD1 or TRBD2 (5 bases each). V was trimmed by 6 bases and J by 2 bases, leaving 13 bases between them. Germline V gene sequence: CDR1 ENHRY, CDR2 SYGVKD. CDR3 size: 14 residues. CDR3 sequence (DNA): TGTGCCATCAGGATGGGGACGGCTCAAGAGACCCAGTACTTC. As protein: CAIRMGTAQETQYF.

The V gene is TRBV5-1, the J gene TRBJ2-7, with 8 positions matching TRBD1. The junction had 8 bases not matched to a gene; V was cut back by 2 bases and J by 4 bases. The CDR3 is made up of 15 amino acids. Germline loops: CDR1 SGHRS, CDR2 YFSETQ. DNA of the CDR3: TGCGCCAGCAGCTTCGGGACAGGTTTTGGGTACGAGCAGTACTTC. Protein sequence: CASSFGTGFGYEQYF.

This clonotype was detected only a few times. The CDR3 sequence is CASSLVGGLRLDTQYF. CDR3 sequence (DNA): TGCGCCAGCAGTCTCGTCGGGGGTTTAAGGTTGGATACGCAGTATTTT. The rearrangement uses TRBV4-1 and TRBJ2-3, with TRBD2 as a possible D gene (6 bases). V was pared by 6 bases and J by 6 bases, with 22 bases between. This CDR3 comprises 16 residues. In germline, CDR1 is MGHRA, CDR2 YSYEKL.

In its sample, this clonotype was seen a few times. The gene calls are TRBV2 and TRBJ1-5; a possible D gene is TRBD1 (6 bases). CDR3 length: 15 amino acids. From germline, CDR1 is SNHLY and CDR2 FYNNEI. The V gene lost 5 bases and the J gene lost 2 bases, with 13 bases spanning the gap. The CDR3 DNA reads as TGTGCCAGCAGTAATACAGGGAGGGGCAATCAGCCCCAGCATTTT. Its translation: CASSNTGRGNQPQHF.

This clonotype turned up a few times. The genes are TRBV28 and TRBJ2-3, with D possibly being TRBD2 (5 bases). Germline V CDR1 and CDR2: MDHEN, SYDVKM. The V gene lost 5 bases and the J gene lost 5 bases, with 23 bases spanning the gap. The CDR3 loop spans 17 amino acids. CDR3 sequence (DNA): TGTGCCAGCAGTATTAGCCCCATGAGCGGATGGGGAGATACGCAGTATTTT. Translation: CASSISPMSGWGDTQYF.

In this sample, this clonotype turned up a few times. This chain links TRBV7-9 with TRBJ2-6; possible D gene TRBD2, 5 bases. Per germline, CDR1 SEHNR and CDR2 FQNEAQ (reference sequence). This CDR3 is built from 15 residues. The V and J ends lost 7 bases and 0 bases respectively, with 10 bases between them. The CDR3 DNA is TGTGCCAGCACCCCGGAGGTCTCTGGGGCCAACGTCCTGACTTTC. It translates to CASTPEVSGANVLTF. The full variable domain, its missing parts supplied by reference TRBV7-9 and TRBJ2-6, is DTGVSQNPRHKITKRGQNVTFRCDPISEHNRLYWYRQTLGQGPEFLTYFQNEAQLEKSRLLSDRFSAERPKGSFSTLEIQRTEQGDSAMYLCASTPEVSGANVLTFGAGSRLTVL.

The V gene is TRBV18, the J gene TRBJ1-2, with D tentatively TRBD1 (5 bases). The CDR3 extends over 12 amino acids. V was shortened by 2 bases and J by 7 bases, with 8 bases between the two germline ends. Germline values: CDR1 KGHSH, CDR2 LQKENI. The CDR3 sequence is CASSPMGGGYTF. CDR3 nucleotides: TGTGCCAGCTCACCAATGGGGGGTGGCTACACCTTC.

This clonotype came up a few times. The chain employs TRBV28 and TRBJ2-5; 9 bases fit TRBD2. The CDR3 runs 18 residues. Per the germline V gene, CDR1 is MDHEN and CDR2 is SYDVKM. V shed 1 base, J shed 7 bases, and the junction held 16 bases outside the gene matches. For the CDR3, the DNA is TGTGCCAGCAGTTTATCGCCAATATTCGGGACTAGCAGGGCGACCCAGTACTTC. It encodes CASSLSPIFGTSRATQYF.

The chain recombines TRBV6-5 with TRBJ2-5; D may be TRBD1 (6 bases). Between the trimmed V and J ends, which lost 5 bases and 0 bases, there was a span of 16 bases. Germline CDR1 and CDR2: MNHEY and SVGAGI. This CDR3 spans 16 amino acids. CDR3 region: CASSRQAVRNQETQYF. For the CDR3, the DNA is TGTGCCAGCAGTCGACAGGCCGTCCGTAACCAAGAGACCCAGTACTTC.

This chain connects TRBV5-1 to TRBJ2-3, with a tentative D call TRBD2 (6 bases). Germline V CDR1 and CDR2: SGHRS, YFSETQ. V was trimmed by 4 bases and J by 3 bases, leaving 9 bases between them. CDR3 length: 13 amino acids. The CDR3 spells CASSGGVTDTQYF. CDR3 coding DNA: TGCGCCAGCAGCGGAGGGGTGACAGATACGCAGTATTTT.

This clonotype was recorded a few times. The CDR3, as DNA: TGTGCCAGCAGCTCCCGGACAGGGGTGGTCAACAATGAGCAGTTCTTC. It codes for CASSSRTGVVNNEQFF. The gene calls are TRBV7-9 and TRBJ2-1, with 9 bases fitting TRBD1. This CDR3 has 16 amino acids. Per the germline V gene, CDR1 is SEHNR and CDR2 is FQNEAQ (reference sequence). The junction had 9 bases not matched to a gene; V was cut back by 4 bases and J by 5 bases.

CDR3 nucleotide sequence: TGCGCCAGCAGCCATTCCACGGGACTAGCCCCTCGGAATGAGCAGTTCTTC. Its protein is CASSHSTGLAPRNEQFF. The gene calls are TRBV4-1 and TRBJ2-1, with TRBD2 matching 9 bases. CDR1 MGHRA and CDR2 YSYEKL come from the germline V gene. CDR3 length equals 17 residues. The ends lost 3 bases at V and 7 bases at J; junction bases unmatched: 13.

This chain uses TRBV7-6 with TRBJ2-3; 10 nucleotides align to TRBD2. This CDR3 is 16 amino acids long. The V and J ends lost 5 bases and 4 bases, in that order; junction bases with no gene match: 9. The germline V gene has CDR1 SGHVS and CDR2 FNYEAQ. The CDR3, as DNA: TGTGCCAGCAGCCAGGAGGTAGCGGGAGGTGCAGATACGCAGTATTTT. This encodes CASSQEVAGGADTQYF.

This clonotype showed up just a few times. The chain carries TRBV5-6 and TRBJ2-1; D gene ambiguous. Germline CDR1 reads SGHDT; CDR2 reads YYEEEE. V was pared by 1 base and J by 6 bases, with 14 bases between. The length of the CDR3 is 15 residues. The CDR3 region is CASSLISWVSNEQFF. CDR3 DNA: TGTGCCAGCAGCTTGATCTCTTGGGTATCCAATGAGCAGTTCTTC.

The chain combines TRBV12-3 or TRBV12-4 with TRBJ1-4; D possibly corresponds to TRBD1 (5 bases). Trimming pared 7 bases from V and 2 bases from J, leaving 11 bases between. The CDR3 spans 14 residues. The CDR3 region has the DNA TGTGCCAGCACGTTTCAGGGTACTAATGAAAAACTGTTTTTT. Residues: CASTFQGTNEKLFF.

This clonotype was counted between two and nine times. This sequence joins TRBV30 and TRBJ1-5; the D gene is possibly TRBD1 (5 bases). The V gene's germline CDR1 is GTSNPN and CDR2 SVGIG (reference sequence). The CDR3 covers 15 residues. V was cut by 1 base and J by 3 bases, with 13 bases left in between. The CDR3 is CAWSEGFNYNQPQHF. As DNA, the CDR3 is TGTGCCTGGAGTGAGGGGTTTAATTACAATCAGCCCCAGCATTTT.

This clonotype has more than one count but fewer than ten. The CDR3, as DNA: TGTGCCACCAGTGATTTCAGAGGAGACACCGGGGAGCTGTTTTTT. Protein: CATSDFRGDTGELFF. J is TRBJ2-2 and V is TRBV24-1; D unclear. The CDR3 has 15 residues. Germline lookup yields CDR1 KGHDR and CDR2 SFDVKD. V shed 1 base and J shed 3 bases, with 8 bases lying between them.

This chain joins TRBV12-3 or TRBV12-4 and TRBJ2-3, with D unresolved. The germline V and J ends were trimmed by 8 bases and 2 bases, with 11 bases remaining between them. The CDR3 sequence is 13 residues long. CDR3 residues: CASRRISTDTQYF. The CDR3 DNA follows: TGTGCCAGCCGACGGATTTCCACAGATACGCAGTATTTT.

The chain couples TRBV14 to TRBJ2-5; TRBD2 agrees at 10 bases. From germline, CDR1 is SGHDN and CDR2 FVKESK. The CDR3 is 15 residues long. V was clipped by 0 bases and J by 4 bases; unmatched bases: 2. The CDR3 nucleotides are TGTGCCAGCAGCCAAGAACTAGCGGGACGAGAGACCCAGTACTTC. Its translation is CASSQELAGRETQYF.

The sample holds a few counts of this clonotype. The chain has TRBV5-4 and TRBJ2-7; D is unresolved. Trimming took off 2 bases at V and 0 bases at J, with 9 bases between the two ends. The CDR3 has 14 amino acids. Germline V gene data show CDR1 as SGHNT and CDR2 as YYREEE (reference sequence). The CDR3 nucleotides are TGTGCCAGCAGCTTCCGACCGTCCTCCTACGAGCAGTACTTC. This codes for CASSFRPSSYEQYF.

The chain is built from TRBV11-3 and TRBJ2-7; D uncertain. Germline lookup yields CDR1 SGHNT and CDR2 YENEEA. The germline V and J ends were trimmed by 3 bases and 2 bases, with 14 bases remaining between them. The CDR3 is 15 residues long. The DNA for the CDR3 is TGTGCCAGCAGCTTTAGAAAGGTTAAACCCTACGAGCAGTACTTC. It yields the protein CASSFRKVKPYEQYF.

This rearrangement joins TRBV9 to TRBJ2-1; 7 bases are a match to TRBD1. V lost 0 bases to trimming and J lost 4 bases; unmatched junction nucleotides: 13. This CDR3 has 18 residues. Germline loops: CDR1 SGDLS, CDR2 YYNGEE. Written as DNA, the CDR3 is TGTGCCAGCAGCGTAGATCCCCGACAGGGCCAACGGTACAATGAGCAGTTCTTC. Its protein product is CASSVDPRQGQRYNEQFF.

V is TRBV12-3 or TRBV12-4 and J is TRBJ2-1; tentative D call: TRBD2 (6 bases). The CDR3 is 19 amino acids. The V end was cut by 4 bases, the J end by 0 bases, with 22 bases between. The CDR3 here is CASSYRGLAKSLSYNEQFF. The CDR3 nucleotides read TGTGCCAGCAGTTACCGGGGACTGGCGAAGTCCCTCTCCTACAATGAGCAGTTCTTC.

This sequence joins TRBV3-1 and TRBJ2-3; no clear D. V was shortened by 5 bases and J by 4 bases, with 7 bases between the two germline ends. Germline V gives CDR1 LGHDT, CDR2 YNNKEL (reference sequence). The CDR3 has 12 residues. CDR3 DNA: TGTGCCAGCAGCGACGGGTCAGATACGCAGTATTTT. Protein: CASSDGSDTQYF.

This clonotype has more than one count but fewer than ten. The gene calls are TRBV12-3 or TRBV12-4 and TRBJ2-6; D remains ambiguous. V was trimmed by 5 bases and J by 0 bases, leaving 11 bases between them. The CDR3 length is 16 residues. CDR3 loop: CASSPQVRSGANVLTF. Here the CDR3 DNA reads TGTGCCAGCAGTCCCCAGGTACGCTCTGGGGCCAACGTCCTGACTTTC.

The chain joins TRBV30 to TRBJ2-2, with D possibly being TRBD1 or TRBD2 (5 bases each). V lost 3 bases, J lost 5 bases, and 19 bases lay in between. The CDR3 spans 16 residues. The V gene's germline CDR1 is GTSNPN and CDR2 SVGIG (reference sequence). The CDR3 nucleotides are TGTGCCTGGAGCCCCTCCCGGGGCCGGTATACCGGGGAGCTGTTTTTT. This gives the protein CAWSPSRGRYTGELFF.

The chain couples TRBV12-3 or TRBV12-4 to TRBJ2-3; TRBD2 might be the D (6 bases). The CDR3 has 13 amino acids. V dropped 2 bases and J dropped 9 bases, with 12 bases sitting between them. CDR3 DNA: TGTGCCAGCAGTTTAATGGGGGGATTGACGCAGTATTTT. Its protein product is CASSLMGGLTQYF.